The 20 T cell receptor beta chains listed next were all sequenced from one sample in a study of blood T cells in healthy people across ages. The use of a sample-barcoded 5' primer and a J-beta primer mix characterized a second PCR of about 7 to 12 cycles. TCRdb re-called the 5' RACE reads with MiXCR, one entry per CDR3 protein. The sample includes about 1.4 million distinct CDR3 sequences, approximately 59% of them seen just once. The sample consisted of blood. The receptors here all came from a man aged 18-30 years in good health.

The chain has TRBV3-1 and TRBJ2-3; TRBD2 is a possible D gene (6 bases). CDR1 is LGHDT, CDR2 YNNKEL, per germline (reference sequence). Trimming removed 0 bases at V and 1 base at J, with 11 bases between. The CDR3 length is 16 residues. This CDR3 is CASSQDLAQRTDTQYF. For the CDR3, the DNA is TGTGCCAGCAGCCAAGATCTAGCGCAACGCACAGATACGCAGTATTTT.

In this sample, this clonotype turned up once. The chain is built from TRBV12-3 or TRBV12-4 and TRBJ1-1, with a tentative D call TRBD1 (5 bases). Trimming stripped 1 base from V and 0 bases from J, with 15 bases between. CDR3 length: 17 amino acids. The chain's CDR3 is CASSLVGTDYLNTEAFF. DNA for the CDR3: TGTGCCAGCAGTTTAGTAGGGACGGACTATTTGAACACTGAAGCTTTCTTT.

The chain employs TRBV20-1 and TRBJ2-7, with D possibly being TRBD1 or TRBD2 (5 bases each). Trimming shortened V by 1 base and J by 5 bases, and 15 bases separated the two germline ends. The V gene's germline CDR1 is DFQATT and CDR2 SNEGSKA (reference sequence). CDR3 size: 14 residues. The CDR3 nucleotides read TGCAGTGCTAGAGTGGGACCCCTTATAGACGAGCAGTACTTC. This codes for CSARVGPLIDEQYF.

The chain uses TRBV7-6 and TRBJ2-5; TRBD1 matches at 8 bases. V shed 3 bases and J 4 bases; nucleotides not matched to a gene: 10. CDR3 length: 16 amino acids. Germline V CDR1 and CDR2: SGHVS, FNYEAQ. CDR3 nucleotide sequence: TGTGCCAGCAGCTTGACTTCATCAGGGGGCTTAGAGACCCAGTACTTC. Protein: CASSLTSSGGLETQYF.

The chain links TRBV4-1 to TRBJ2-3; tentative D call: TRBD2 (7 bases). V lost 1 base, J lost 4 bases, and 18 bases lay in between. CDR3 size: 17 residues. CDR1 is MGHRA and CDR2 is YSYEKL in the germline V gene. The CDR3 sequence: CASSQGIPGGLADTQYF. CDR3 nucleotide sequence: TGCGCCAGCAGCCAAGGCATCCCGGGGGGCCTCGCAGATACGCAGTATTTT.

The chain combines TRBV20-1 with TRBJ2-7; 14 positions match TRBD2. The V gene end was trimmed by 0 bases and the J gene end by 6 bases; junction bases not matched to a gene: 7. This CDR3 contains 16 residues. Germline CDR1 DFQATT, CDR2 SNEGSKA (reference sequence). CDR3 in amino acids: CSARDGTSGSLFEQYF. CDR3 in DNA: TGCAGTGCTAGAGACGGGACTAGCGGGAGTCTATTCGAGCAGTACTTC.

This clonotype has just a few counts. The chain carries TRBV18 and TRBJ2-3, with D possibly TRBD1 on 6 matching bases. The length of the CDR3 is 16 residues. The V gene lost 1 base and the J gene lost 0 bases, with 11 bases spanning the gap. Germline V gene data show CDR1 as KGHSH and CDR2 as LQKENI. CDR3 amino acids: CASSPLSGQSTDTQYF. For the CDR3, the DNA is TGTGCCAGCTCACCACTTTCCGGACAGAGCACAGATACGCAGTATTTT.

The table lists this clonotype with a few counts. The rearrangement uses TRBV7-2 and TRBJ2-7, with TRBD1 as a possible D gene (6 bases). V lost 5 bases, J lost 3 bases, and 14 bases lay in between. The CDR3 is made up of 14 amino acids. Germline CDR1 reads SGHTA; CDR2 reads FQGNSA. CDR3 sequence (DNA): TGTGCCAGCAGCATACAGGGTGGGGTCTACGAGCAGTACTTC. Translated: CASSIQGGVYEQYF.

The chain links TRBV3-1 to TRBJ2-4, with 11 bases fitting TRBD2. This CDR3 comprises 16 residues. The V gene's germline CDR1 is LGHDT and CDR2 YNNKEL (reference sequence). V was clipped by 5 bases and J by 6 bases; unmatched bases: 9. For the CDR3, the DNA is TGTGCCAGCAGCGAAATAGCGGGGGGGCCGATAAACATTCAGTACTTC. This encodes CASSEIAGGPINIQYF.

This chain uses TRBV20-1 with TRBJ2-1; 8 bases agree with TRBD2. V lost 0 bases and J lost 0; bases outside the gene matches: 7. CDR3 size: 17 residues. Per the germline V gene, CDR1 is DFQATT and CDR2 is SNEGSKA (reference sequence). The CDR3 region has the DNA TGCAGTGCTAGAGATTTAACGGGGGGGGACTCCTACAATGAGCAGTTCTTC. Protein: CSARDLTGGDSYNEQFF.

In this sample, this clonotype turned up once. The chain combines TRBV27 with TRBJ2-3, with TRBD2 matching 8 bases. Germline V gene sequence: CDR1 MNHEY, CDR2 SMNVEV (reference sequence). V lost 3 bases to trimming and J lost 4 bases; unmatched junction nucleotides: 6. The CDR3 extends over 15 amino acids. The CDR3 region is CASSFGGEQADTQYF. CDR3 in DNA: TGTGCCAGCAGTTTCGGGGGGGAGCAAGCAGATACGCAGTATTTT.

This clonotype was seen only a few times. The genes are TRBV18 and TRBJ2-4, with no clear D. The J call may be incorrect, as the DNA end agrees better with TRBJ2-7. The CDR3 has 12 residues. CDR1 KGHSH and CDR2 LQKENI come from the germline V gene. CDR3 protein: CASSPVVSEQYF. In DNA form, the CDR3 reads TGTGCCAGCTCACCGGTGGTTAGCGAGCAGTACTTC.

The rearrangement links TRBV4-1 to TRBJ2-1; TRBD2 aligns across 8 bases. CDR1 and CDR2 (germline): MGHRA, YSYEKL. This CDR3 region has 16 residues. V shed 1 base and J 2 bases; nucleotides not matched to a gene: 4. CDR3 nucleotide sequence: TGCGCCAGCAGCCAAGGGCAGCGGGGGACCTACAATGAGCAGTTCTTC. As protein: CASSQGQRGTYNEQFF.

This clonotype was detected once. The junction departs from the called germline gene at one end, perhaps through a read error. V is TRBV29-1 and J is TRBJ2-1, with 7 positions matching TRBD1. The CDR3 spans 12 residues. Germline assignment: CDR1 SQVTM and CDR2 ANQGSEA. CDR3 nucleotide sequence: TGCAGCGTCACAGGGGTGTGGGATGAGCGGTTCTTC. It translates to CSVTGVWDERFF.

The chain employs TRBV14 and TRBJ2-3, with a weak D call TRBD2 (6 bases). Germline V gene data show CDR1 as SGHDN and CDR2 as FVKESK. Between the trimmed V and J ends, which lost 1 base and 4 bases, there was a span of 12 bases. The CDR3 covers 15 residues. The CDR3 region is CASSQVGGRSDTQYF. DNA for the CDR3: TGTGCCAGCAGCCAAGTCGGAGGGCGTTCAGATACGCAGTATTTT. Looking up the rest from reference TRBV14 and TRBJ2-3 gives the full variable domain: EAGVTQFPSHSVIEKGQTVTLRCDPISGHDNLYWYRRVMGKEIKFLLHFVKESKQDESGMPNNRFLAERTGGTYSTLKVQPAELEDSGVYFCASSQVGGRSDTQYFGPGTRLTVL.

The chain recombines TRBV4-1 with TRBJ2-5, with D hard to call. V lost 2 bases and J 3 bases, leaving 7 bases between the germline ends. CDR3 length equals 13 residues. Germline V gene lookup returns CDR1 MGHRA and CDR2 YSYEKL. DNA of the CDR3: TGCGCCAGCAGCCAACCAGAAGAAGAGACCCAGTACTTC. Amino acids: CASSQPEEETQYF.

This clonotype was observed once. The chain uses TRBV4-1 and TRBJ1-6; D remains unclear. Trimming pared 0 bases from V and 15 bases from J, leaving 12 bases between. The CDR3 runs 13 residues. Germline loops: CDR1 MGHRA, CDR2 YSYEKL. CDR3 sequence reads: CASSQEGWAGLHF. The DNA of the CDR3 is TGCGCCAGCAGCCAAGAAGGTTGGGCAGGCCTCCACTTT.

The rearrangement uses TRBV5-1 and TRBJ2-7; 9 bases are a match to TRBD2. Germline values: CDR1 SGHRS, CDR2 YFSETQ. Germline trimming cut 4 bases from V and 2 bases from J; bases unmatched to any gene: 4. This CDR3 comprises 14 residues. The CDR3 here is CASSHSGSPYEQYF. In nucleotides, the CDR3 is TGCGCCAGCAGCCATAGCGGGAGCCCCTACGAGCAGTACTTC.

The chain couples TRBV21-1 to TRBJ2-7; the table names TRBD1, a call not compared with the DNA. TRBV21-1 is labeled a pseudogene. The CDR3 is made up of 14 amino acids. The CDR3 DNA is TGTGCCAGTAGCGAAGCCACCAGGGCCCACGAGCAGTACTTC. Residues: CASSEATRAHEQYF.

V usage is TRBV6-1 and J usage is TRBJ1-1; no firm D call. The CDR3 has 15 amino acids. Germline CDR1 reads MNHNS; CDR2 reads SASEGT. Trimming removed 4 bases from V and 12 bases from J, with 24 bases in between. The CDR3 protein is CASSVSVGMAADTFF. The DNA for the CDR3 is TGTGCCAGCAGTGTTAGTGTTGGAATGGCAGCTGATACTTTCTTT.